This TCR beta chain was found in a study of blood T cell repertoires in COVID-19. As for the study in general: There were acute and convalescent COVID-19 samples, and they came from the United States, Italy and Spain.

After removal of 4 bases from V and 1 base from J, the junction contained 5 bases not matched to a gene. Germline CDR1 is SGHRS and CDR2 is YFSETQ. The CDR3 has 15 amino acids. Original data processing: Reference gene primer amplification in the assay estimated nucleated cell counts. Sequencing used immunoSEQ multiplex PCR; TCRdb keeps in-frame clones, though not all of them. V and J calls and clone size are given by that table; D and trimming were obtained from the DNA. The sample yields 250,000 to 350,000 clones, 87% seen once. This sequence joins TRBV5-1 and TRBJ1-2, with 9 positions matching TRBD1. The source of this sequence is a woman aged 45-65 years who had recovered from COVID-19. Sequences were obtained from peripheral blood. CDR3 nucleotides: TGCGCCAGCAGCACCCGGACAGGGGATAACTATGGCTACACCTTC. This codes for CASSTRTGDNYGYTF.